This entry describes one T cell receptor (beta chain). The antigen is not known. Trimming shortened V by 1 base and J by 4 bases, and 10 bases separated the two germline ends. From germline, CDR1 is LNHNV and CDR2 YYDKDF (reference sequence). This CDR3 is 14 amino acids long. This sample was taken from a study of beta chain features in type 1 diabetes. Overall study findings and caveats: The study found moderately but significantly shorter TCRB CDR3s in all four CD4+ subsets of Type 1 diabetes patients. At VDJ recombination sites, type 1 diabetes patients had fewer insertions and more deleted nucleotides. The similarity of naive, central memory and Treg TCRB repertoires appeared greater among patients than among healthy donors.

Averaging about 116 mL, one heparinised blood draw came from each individual donor. Expressed TCRB transcripts were sequenced because the entire RNA isolate underwent reverse transcription. The repertoire was sequenced with immunoSEQ multiplex PCR; TCRdb's copy has only in-frame clones and lacks some. This table has under 450,000 clones, about 15% appearing once. The sequence was collected from a man aged 30 to 45 in good health. The sample comprised naive CD4+ T cells from blood. This rearrangement joins TRBV15 to TRBJ1-2; D gene ambiguous. The CDR3 sequence is CATSRANGPYGYTF. CDR3 nucleotide sequence: TGTGCCACCAGCAGAGCTAATGGTCCCTATGGCTACACCTTC.